The 11 T cell receptor beta chains listed next were all sequenced from one sample in a study of T cells in women clearing cervical HPV infection (dated by TCRdb to 2016 to 2018). Library creation used the immunoSEQ multiplex PCR assay. TCRdb limited this immuneACCESS table to in-frame rearrangements with V and J called. A share of clones is missing; checked studies link under half to unresolved V genes, and the rest is unexplained. This specimen's table enumerates roughly 22,000 clones. Jointly, the top ten make up roughly 3.3% of the sample. The sequenced material came from blood buffy coat. These receptors were collected from a woman aged 18 to 75 with a cervical HPV16 infection that either progressed to CIN3+ or cleared (not recorded which).

With respect to this clone: The read finishes 3 residues shy of the CDR3 end, and the germline J gene is used to complete it. This rearrangement joins TRBV11-3 to TRBJ1-1, with D possibly matching TRBD1 (5 bases). Germline V lookup: CDR1 SGHNT, CDR2 YENEEA. V was trimmed by 2 bases and J by 1 base, leaving 8 bases between them. This CDR3 is 14 amino acids long. The covered CDR3 bases are TGTGCCAGCAGCTTAACAGGATCGAACACTGAA. Protein sequence: CASSLTGSNTE. The full CDR3 sequence reads CASSLTGSNTEAFF.

Notes on this clone: The observed sequence ends 3 residues before the CDR3 terminus, with the missing tail filled in from the germline J gene. The chain combines TRBV7-9 with TRBJ1-5; D is ambiguous. Germline CDR1 SEHNR, CDR2 FQNEAQ (reference sequence). V was shortened by 7 bases and J by 4 bases, with 11 bases between the two germline ends. CDR3 length: 13 residues. The CDR3 region is CASTASGNQPQHF. The covered CDR3 bases are TGTGCCAGCACTGCAAGCGGGAATCAGCCC. The full variable domain, rest sourced from reference TRBV7-9 and TRBJ1-5, is DTGVSQNPRHKITKRGQNVTFRCDPISEHNRLYWYRQTLGQGPEFLTYFQNEAQLEKSRLLSDRFSAERPKGSFSTLEIQRTEQGDSAMYLCASTASGNQPQHFGDGTRLSIL.

Comments on this clone: Read data end 3 residues before the CDR3 end; the end is taken from the germline J gene. V usage is TRBV5-1 and J usage is TRBJ2-1, with TRBD2 matching over 8 bases. V was clipped by 0 bases and J by 4 bases; unmatched bases: 6. Per the germline V gene, CDR1 is SGHRS and CDR2 is YFSETQ. This CDR3 contains 16 residues. CDR3 residues: CASSLVLTSEYNEQFF. The DNA read from the CDR3 is TGCGCCAGCAGCTTGGTTTTGACTAGCGAGTACAATGAG.

A word on this clone: The read ends 3 residues before the CDR3 terminus; that terminus is restored from the germline J gene. V gene TRBV7-9 combines with J gene TRBJ2-5; 7 bases line up with TRBD2. Trimming cost V 2 bases and J 4 bases; bases outside gene matches: 7. This CDR3 spans 15 amino acids. CDR1 SEHNR and CDR2 FQNEAQ come from the germline V gene (reference sequence). The CDR3 loop is CASSLNAGDGETQYF. Partial CDR3 DNA: TGTGCCAGCAGCTTAAACGCGGGAGACGGAGAGACC.

For this clone: The read gets to within 3 residues of the CDR3 end, and the germline J gene fills in the rest. This rearrangement joins TRBV6-2 or TRBV6-3 to TRBJ1-1, with 8 nucleotides matching TRBD1. CDR3 length: 14 residues. Per the germline V gene, CDR1 is MNHEY and CDR2 is SVGEGT. Trimming took 4 bases from V and 1 from J; bases not matched to a gene: 2. CDR3 region: CASSSTGGNTEAFF. CDR3 DNA (partial): TGTGCCAGCAGTTCAACAGGGGGGAACACTGAA.

Remarks on this clone: With the read ending 3 residues before the CDR3 end, the germline J gene is used to fill in that end. V gene TRBV11-2 combines with J gene TRBJ2-1; 9 bases are a match to TRBD2. V was pared by 5 bases and J by 5 bases, with 7 bases of the junction left unmatched. This CDR3 is built from 15 residues. CDR1 and CDR2 from the germline V gene are SGHAT and FQNNGV. This chain's CDR3 is CASSPILAGNNEQFF. The sequenced CDR3 bases are TGTGCCAGCAGCCCCATCCTAGCGGGAAACAATGAG. The full variable domain, completed using reference TRBV11-2 and TRBJ2-1, is EAGVAQSPRYKIIEKRQSVAFWCNPISGHATLYWYQQILGQGPKLLIQFQNNGVVDDSQLPKDRFSAERLKGVDSTLKIQPAKLEDSAVYLCASSPILAGNNEQFFGPGTRLTVL.

Worth noting for this clone: The read stops 3 residues short of the end of the CDR3; the missing end is completed from the germline J gene. The chain uses TRBV2 and TRBJ2-5, with 13 bases matching TRBD2. Per germline, CDR1 SNHLY and CDR2 FYNNEI. V shed 5 bases and J 4 bases; nucleotides not matched to a gene: 4. The CDR3 contains 15 residues. The CDR3 protein is CASSTSGRAPETQYF. CDR3 DNA, as far as it was read: TGTGCCAGCAGTACTAGCGGGAGGGCCCCAGAGACC.

Remarks on this clone: Read sequence stops 3 residues before the CDR3 end, and the germline J gene provides the missing end. This chain uses TRBV20-1 with TRBJ2-7; 13 bases fit TRBD2. Germline CDR1 reads DFQATT; CDR2 reads SNEGSKA (reference sequence). V was clipped by 5 bases and J by 6 bases; unmatched bases: 10. There are 15 residues in the CDR3. CDR3 sequence: CSAVQTSGRIGEQYF. Incomplete CDR3 DNA: TGCAGTGCTGTACAGACTAGCGGGAGGATAGGCGAG.

Note on this clone: The read halts 3 residues ahead of the CDR3 end, with the missing end drawn from the germline J gene. V gene TRBV9 combines with J gene TRBJ1-2, with D possibly matching TRBD1 (5 bases). The CDR3 runs to 12 residues. V shed 3 bases and J shed 4 bases, with 7 bases lying between them. Germline assignment: CDR1 SGDLS and CDR2 YYNGEE. The sequenced part of the CDR3 DNA is TGTGCCAGCAGCGGACAGAGCTATGGC. It specifies CASSGQSYG. The complete CDR3 sequence is CASSGQSYGYTF.

As regards this clone: Read sequence stops 3 residues before the CDR3 end, and the germline J gene provides the missing end. J is TRBJ1-2 and V is TRBV29-1, with D maybe TRBD1 (6 bases). Germline V CDR1 and CDR2: SQVTM, ANQGSEA. This CDR3 is built from 13 residues. The V gene lost 3 bases and the J gene lost 4 bases, with 12 bases spanning the gap. The CDR3 reads CSVDLGGPYGYTF. The part of the CDR3 DNA that was read is TGCAGCGTTGATTTGGGGGGGCCCTATGGC.

In regard to this clone: The read ends 3 residues before the CDR3 terminus; that terminus is restored from the germline J gene. This chain joins TRBV7-3 and TRBJ2-1; 16 bases fit TRBD2. V shed 4 bases and J 9 bases; nucleotides not matched to a gene: 9. This CDR3 is 17 amino acids long. CDR1 and CDR2 (germline): SGHTA, FQGTGA. The CDR3 protein is CASSSASGTSGGGEQFF. The sequenced part of the CDR3 DNA is TGTGCCAGCAGCTCAGCGTCCGGGACTAGCGGGGGGGGTGAG. The full variable domain, in which reference TRBV7-3 and TRBJ2-1 provide the parts outside the CDR3, is GAGVSQTPSNKVTEKGKYVELRCDPISGHTALYWYRQSLGQGPEFLIYFQGTGAADDSGLPNDRFFAVRPEGSVSTLKIQRTERGDSAVYLCASSSASGTSGGGEQFFGPGTRLTVL.